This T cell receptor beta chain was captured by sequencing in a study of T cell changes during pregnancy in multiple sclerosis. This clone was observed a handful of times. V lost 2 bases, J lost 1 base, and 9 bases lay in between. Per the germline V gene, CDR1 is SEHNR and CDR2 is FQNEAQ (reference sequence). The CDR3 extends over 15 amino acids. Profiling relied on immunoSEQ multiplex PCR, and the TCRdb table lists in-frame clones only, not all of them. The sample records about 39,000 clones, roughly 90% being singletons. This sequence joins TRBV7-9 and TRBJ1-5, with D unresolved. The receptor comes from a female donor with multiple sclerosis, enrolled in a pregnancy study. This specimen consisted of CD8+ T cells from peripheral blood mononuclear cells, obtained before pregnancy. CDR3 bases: TGTGCCAGCAGCTTAACGGAGGGCAGCAATCAGCCCCAGCATTTT. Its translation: CASSLTEGSNQPQHF.